These 8 T cell receptor beta chains were all obtained from the same sample, sequenced in a study of blood T cell repertoires in COVID-19. Here immunoSEQ multiplex PCR was the method, and the copy in TCRdb shows in-frame clones only, minus some. The table shows fewer than 400,000 clones, with just over 85% occurring only once. Sample: PBMCs or T cells enriched from blood (not recorded which). The source is a man aged 25-40 years who had recovered from COVID-19.

In this sample, this clone turned up once. The chain recombines TRBV5-1 with TRBJ2-1; a possible D gene is TRBD1 (6 bases). Trimming took off 6 bases at V and 15 bases at J, with 16 bases between the two ends. This CDR3 is built from 11 residues. CDR1 is SGHRS and CDR2 is YFSETQ in the germline V gene. The CDR3 DNA reads as TGCGCCAGCACCCTGACAGGTTTACGGTTCTTC. This codes for CASTLTGLRFF.

The rearrangement joins TRBV5-4 to TRBJ2-5; D is possibly TRBD1 (6 bases). This CDR3 has 13 residues. CDR1 SGHNT and CDR2 YYREEE come from the germline V gene (reference sequence). The V gene lost 4 bases and the J gene lost 2 bases, with 9 bases spanning the gap. In DNA, the CDR3 is TGTGCCAGCAGCAGGGACACTCAAGAGACCCAGTACTTC. As protein: CASSRDTQETQYF.

This chain joins TRBV24-1 and TRBJ2-5; 12 bases agree with TRBD2. CDR3 length equals 20 residues. The J segment lost 0 bases and the V segment lost 0 bases, leaving 10 bases of the junction unmatched. Germline assignment: CDR1 KGHDR and CDR2 SFDVKD. This chain's CDR3 is CATSDLRALAGGKYQETQYF. CDR3 coding DNA: TGTGCCACCAGTGATTTGCGGGCCCTAGCGGGGGGGAAGTACCAAGAGACCCAGTACTTC.

This clone was observed once. As DNA, the CDR3 is TGTGCCAGCTCACCTAGAGGGGGCATGTCGGAGACCCAGTACTTC. Its protein is CASSPRGGMSETQYF. The V call is TRBV7-8, the J call TRBJ2-5; TRBD1 aligns across 7 bases. Germline CDR1 is SGHVS and CDR2 is FQNEAQ. The CDR3 totals 15 residues. The trim removed 8 bases at V and 5 bases at J, leaving 14 bases unmatched.

This chain connects TRBV11-3 to TRBJ2-7; TRBD2 matches 12 bases. The ends lost 1 base at V and 1 base at J; junction bases unmatched: 2. Germline CDR1 and CDR2: SGHNT and YENEEA. The CDR3 runs to 16 residues. The CDR3 region has the DNA TGTGCCAGCAGCTTAGGTGGACTAGCGGGATCCTACGAGCAGTACTTC. Translated, it gives CASSLGGLAGSYEQYF.

This rearrangement joins TRBV10-3 to TRBJ2-7; TRBD1 aligns across 8 bases. The CDR3 totals 13 residues. The J segment lost 0 bases and the V segment lost 6 bases, leaving 1 base of the junction unmatched. The germline V gene has CDR1 ENHRY and CDR2 SYGVKD. The CDR3 protein is CAIRGTGSYEQYF. The CDR3 coding sequence is TGTGCCATCAGGGGGACAGGCTCCTACGAGCAGTACTTC.

This rearrangement joins TRBV24-1 to TRBJ2-2; 9 bases are a match to TRBD1. This CDR3 comprises 19 residues. Per the germline V gene, CDR1 is KGHDR and CDR2 is SFDVKD. The V and J ends lost 1 base and 4 bases, in that order; junction bases with no gene match: 12. For the CDR3, the DNA is TGTGCCACCAGTGATTTTGGAGGACAGGGGCTGAGAGGCACCGGGGAGCTGTTTTTT. Protein sequence: CATSDFGGQGLRGTGELFF.

The rearrangement uses TRBV5-1 and TRBJ2-7; D is unclear. CDR3 size: 14 residues. CDR1 and CDR2 from the germline V gene are SGHRS and YFSETQ. Trimming cost V 0 bases and J 2 bases, with 9 bases left between them. CDR3: CASSLVATPYEQYF. The CDR3, as DNA: TGCGCCAGCAGCTTGGTAGCAACCCCCTACGAGCAGTACTTC.